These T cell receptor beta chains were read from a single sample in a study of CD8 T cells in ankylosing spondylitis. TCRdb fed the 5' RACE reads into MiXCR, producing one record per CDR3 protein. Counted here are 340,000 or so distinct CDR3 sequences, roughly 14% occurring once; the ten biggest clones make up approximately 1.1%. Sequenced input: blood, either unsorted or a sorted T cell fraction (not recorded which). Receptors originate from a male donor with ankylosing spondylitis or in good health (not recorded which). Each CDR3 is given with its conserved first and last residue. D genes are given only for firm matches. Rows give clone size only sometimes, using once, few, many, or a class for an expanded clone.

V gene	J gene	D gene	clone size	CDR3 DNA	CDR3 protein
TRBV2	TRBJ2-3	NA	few	TGTGCCAGCAGCCCGGGGGGCATACGGCAAGATACGCAGTATTTT	CASSPGGIRQDTQYF
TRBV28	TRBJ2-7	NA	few	TGTGCCAGCAGTTCCGGCCGTTTTTCCTACGAGCAGTACTTC	CASSSGRFSYEQYF
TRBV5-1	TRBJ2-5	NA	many	TGCGCCAGCAGCTTGGAAACCCCCGTGGAGACCCAGTACTTC	CASSLETPVETQYF
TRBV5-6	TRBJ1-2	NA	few	TGTGCCAGCAGCTTGGTGGCACGAACTGGCTACACCTTC	CASSLVARTGYTF
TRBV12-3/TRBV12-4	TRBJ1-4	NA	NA	TGTGCCAGCACCAGGACACGGATTGCAACTAATGAAAAACTGTTTTTT	CASTRTRIATNEKLFF
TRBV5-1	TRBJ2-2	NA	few	TGCGCCACCAGGCCCGCGGGGTTCGCGAACACCGGGGAGCTGTTTTTT	CATRPAGFANTGELFF
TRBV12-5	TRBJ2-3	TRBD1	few	TGTGCTAGTGGTAAACGACAGGGGGCTACTAACACAGATACGCAGTATTTT	CASGKRQGATNTDTQYF
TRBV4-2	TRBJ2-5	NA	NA	TGTGCCAGCAGCCAAGGTGCCCTAAGGGAGACCCAGTACTTC	CASSQGALRETQYF
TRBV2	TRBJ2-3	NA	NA	TGTGCCAGACGGGACACAGGGTTGGATACGCAGTATTTT	CARRDTGLDTQYF
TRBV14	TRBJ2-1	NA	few	TGTGCCAGCAGCCACGAGAGGGCCGGTGAGCAGTTCTTC	CASSHERAGEQFF
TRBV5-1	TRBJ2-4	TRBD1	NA	TGCGCCAGCAGCTCGGAGGAAACAGGGGGTTGGGCCAAAAACATTCAGTACTTC	CASSSEETGGWAKNIQYF
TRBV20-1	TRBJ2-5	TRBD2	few	TGCAGTGCTAGAGATGGGAGCGGGGGGGCCCAGTACTTC	CSARDGSGGAQYF
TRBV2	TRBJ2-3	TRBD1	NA	TGTGCCACCGGACAGGGTTCGCATACGCAGTATTTT	CATGQGSHTQYF
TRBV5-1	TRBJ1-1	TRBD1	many	TGCGCCAGCCGCGGGACAGGGAAGAACACTGAAGCTTTCTTT	CASRGTGKNTEAFF
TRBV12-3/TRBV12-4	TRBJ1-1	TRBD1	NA	TGTGCCAGCAGTCCCGGGACAGGCACCATGAACACTGAAGCTTTCTTT	CASSPGTGTMNTEAFF
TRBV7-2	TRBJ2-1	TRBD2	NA	TGTGCCAGCAGCTTAGCGCGGGGGAGCGGAGTCTACAATGAGCAGTTCTTC	CASSLARGSGVYNEQFF
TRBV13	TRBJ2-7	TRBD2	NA	TGTGCCAGCAGCCAGGCAAGGGGGACTAGCTCCGAGCAGTACTTC	CASSQARGTSSEQYF
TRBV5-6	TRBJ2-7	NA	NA	TGTGCCAGCAGCCGTACTGGACAGCTTAGCTCCTACGAGCAGTACTTC	CASSRTGQLSSYEQYF
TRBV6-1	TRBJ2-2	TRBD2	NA	TGTGCCAGCATGACTAGCGGGAGGGTAACCGGGGAGCTGTTTTTT	CASMTSGRVTGELFF
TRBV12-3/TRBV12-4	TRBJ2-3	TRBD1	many	TGTGCCAGCACTCGGGACAGGGGCACAGATACGCAGTATTTT	CASTRDRGTDTQYF
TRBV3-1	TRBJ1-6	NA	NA	TGTGCCAGCAGCCACCAGAACTCACCCCTCCACTTT	CASSHQNSPLHF
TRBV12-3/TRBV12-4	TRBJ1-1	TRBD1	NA	TGTGCCAGCAGGTTCTCGGGACAGGGGGCCACTGAAGCTTTCTTT	CASRFSGQGATEAFF
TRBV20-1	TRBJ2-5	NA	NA	TGCAGTGCTAGGTCCCAGAGAGAGACCCAGTACTTC	CSARSQRETQYF
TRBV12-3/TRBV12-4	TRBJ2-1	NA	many	TGTGCCAGCAGTTTCGGGGTGCTGGGCAATGAGCAGTTCTTC	CASSFGVLGNEQFF
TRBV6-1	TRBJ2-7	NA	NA	TGTGCCAGCGCTCGGCGCGAGTCCTACGAGCAGTACTTC	CASARRESYEQYF
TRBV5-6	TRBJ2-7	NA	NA	TGTGCCAGCAGCATAACCGGACACCCTAGGGGCCCGGAGCAGTACTTC	CASSITGHPRGPEQYF
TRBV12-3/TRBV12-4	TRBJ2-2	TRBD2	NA	TGTGCCAGCAGTTCTAGCGGTATGAACACCGGGGAGCTGTTTTTT	CASSSSGMNTGELFF
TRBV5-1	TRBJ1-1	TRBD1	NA	TGCGCCAGCAGCTTGGCTTTGACAGGGTACACTGAAGCTTTCTTT	CASSLALTGYTEAFF
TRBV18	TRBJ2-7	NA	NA	TGTGCCAGCTCACCACAGGCCAGGGAGCGGGAGCAGTACTTC	CASSPQAREREQYF
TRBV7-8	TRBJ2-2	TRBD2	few	TGTGCCAGCAGGCCTTTAGGGACTAGCGGGAGGTCCACCGGGGAGCTGTTTTTT	CASRPLGTSGRSTGELFF
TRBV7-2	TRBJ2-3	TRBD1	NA	TGTGCCAGCAGCCCTCGCAGGGGGCTCGGCACAGATACGCAGTATTTT	CASSPRRGLGTDTQYF